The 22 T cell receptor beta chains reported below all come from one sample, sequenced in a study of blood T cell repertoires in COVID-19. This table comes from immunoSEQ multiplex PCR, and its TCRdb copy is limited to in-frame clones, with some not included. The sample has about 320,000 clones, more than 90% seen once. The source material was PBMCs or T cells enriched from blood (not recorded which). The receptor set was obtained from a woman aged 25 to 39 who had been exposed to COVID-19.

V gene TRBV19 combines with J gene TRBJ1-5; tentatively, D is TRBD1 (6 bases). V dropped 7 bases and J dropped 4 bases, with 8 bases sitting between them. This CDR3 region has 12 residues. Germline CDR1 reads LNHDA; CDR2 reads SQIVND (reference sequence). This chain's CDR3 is CASKRGNQPQHF. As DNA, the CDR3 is TGTGCCAGTAAGAGGGGGAATCAGCCCCAGCATTTT.

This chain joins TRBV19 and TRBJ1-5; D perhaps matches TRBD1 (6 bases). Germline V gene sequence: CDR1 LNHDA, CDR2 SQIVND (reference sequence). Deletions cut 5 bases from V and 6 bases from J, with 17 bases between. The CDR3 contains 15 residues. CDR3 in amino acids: CASSLLSGTLQPQHF. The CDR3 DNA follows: TGTGCCAGTAGTTTGCTGAGCGGGACACTTCAGCCCCAGCATTTT.

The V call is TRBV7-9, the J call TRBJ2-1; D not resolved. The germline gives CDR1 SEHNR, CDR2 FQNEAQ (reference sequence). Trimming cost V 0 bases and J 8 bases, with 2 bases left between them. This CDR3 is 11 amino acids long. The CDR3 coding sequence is TGTGCCAGCAGCTTAGCCGATGAGCAGTTCTTC. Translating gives CASSLADEQFF.

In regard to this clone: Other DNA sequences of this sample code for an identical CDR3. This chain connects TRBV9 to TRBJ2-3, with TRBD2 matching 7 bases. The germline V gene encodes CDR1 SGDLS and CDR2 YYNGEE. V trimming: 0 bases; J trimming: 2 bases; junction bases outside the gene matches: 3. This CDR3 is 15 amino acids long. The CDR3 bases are TGTGCCAGCAGCGTAGGCGGGGGTTCCACAGATACGCAGTATTTT. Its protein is CASSVGGGSTDTQYF.

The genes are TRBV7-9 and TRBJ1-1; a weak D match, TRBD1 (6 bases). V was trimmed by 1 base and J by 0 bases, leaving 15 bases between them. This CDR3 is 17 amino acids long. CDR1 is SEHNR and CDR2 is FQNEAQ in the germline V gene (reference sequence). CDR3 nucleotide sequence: TGTGCCAGCAGCTTAGGTCGCAAAGGGGGGGTGAACACTGAAGCTTTCTTT. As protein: CASSLGRKGGVNTEAFF.

The CDR3 reads CASSTDSREAQYF. The CDR3 coding sequence is TGCGCCAGCAGCACGGACAGCCGTGAGGCCCAGTACTTC. The chain recombines TRBV5-1 with TRBJ2-5; TRBD1 might be the D (6 bases). CDR1 SGHRS and CDR2 YFSETQ come from the germline V gene. The CDR3 is made up of 13 amino acids. With 4 bases removed from V and 9 bases from J, the gap between germline ends came to 16 bases.

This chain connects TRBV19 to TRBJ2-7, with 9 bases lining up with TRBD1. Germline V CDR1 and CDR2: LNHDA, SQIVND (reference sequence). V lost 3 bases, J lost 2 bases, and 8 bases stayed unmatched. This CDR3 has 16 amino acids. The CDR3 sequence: CASSILGGQGAYEQYF. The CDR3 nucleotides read TGTGCCAGTAGTATCCTGGGGGGACAGGGAGCCTACGAGCAGTACTTC.

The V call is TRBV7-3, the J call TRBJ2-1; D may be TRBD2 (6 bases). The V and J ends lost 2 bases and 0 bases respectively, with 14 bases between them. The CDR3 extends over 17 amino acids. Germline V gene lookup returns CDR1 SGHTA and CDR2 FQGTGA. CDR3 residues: CASSLGGGLSSYNEQFF. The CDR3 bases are TGTGCCAGCAGCTTAGGAGGAGGGCTAAGCTCCTACAATGAGCAGTTCTTC.

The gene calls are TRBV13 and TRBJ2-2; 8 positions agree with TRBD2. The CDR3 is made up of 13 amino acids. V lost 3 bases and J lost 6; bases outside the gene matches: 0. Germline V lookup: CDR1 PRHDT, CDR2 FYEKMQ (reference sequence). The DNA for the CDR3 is TGTGCCAGCAGCTTGCGGGGGGCCGGGGAGCTGTTTTTT. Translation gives CASSLRGAGELFF.

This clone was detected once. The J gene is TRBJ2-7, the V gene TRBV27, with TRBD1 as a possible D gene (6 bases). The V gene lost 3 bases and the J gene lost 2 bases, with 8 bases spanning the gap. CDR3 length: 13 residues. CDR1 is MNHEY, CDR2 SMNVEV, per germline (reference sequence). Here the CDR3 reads CASSFPGAYEQYF. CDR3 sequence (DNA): TGTGCCAGCAGTTTCCCAGGGGCCTACGAGCAGTACTTC.

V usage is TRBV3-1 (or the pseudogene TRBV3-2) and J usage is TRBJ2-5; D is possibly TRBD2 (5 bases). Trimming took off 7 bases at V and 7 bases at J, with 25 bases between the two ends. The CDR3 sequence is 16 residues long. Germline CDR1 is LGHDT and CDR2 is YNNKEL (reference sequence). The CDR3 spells CASNEIRASFSGTQYF. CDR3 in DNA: TGTGCCAGCAATGAAATTAGGGCTAGCTTTTCGGGGACCCAGTACTTC.

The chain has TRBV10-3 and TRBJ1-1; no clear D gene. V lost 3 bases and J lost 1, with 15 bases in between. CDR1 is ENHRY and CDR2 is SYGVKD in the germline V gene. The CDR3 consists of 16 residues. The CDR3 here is CAISDPLKGGNTEAFF. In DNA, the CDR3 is TGTGCCATCAGTGACCCTCTAAAAGGCGGGAACACTGAAGCTTTCTTT.

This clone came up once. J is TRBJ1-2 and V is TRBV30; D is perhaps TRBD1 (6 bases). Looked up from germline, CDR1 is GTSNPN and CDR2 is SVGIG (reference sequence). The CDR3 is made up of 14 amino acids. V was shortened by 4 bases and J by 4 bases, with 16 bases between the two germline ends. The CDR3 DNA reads TGTGCCTGGACTTCAGGACAGACTATCTATGGCTACACCTTC. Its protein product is CAWTSGQTIYGYTF.

CDR3: CASSQDWGGHTDTQYF. CDR3 sequence (DNA): TGTGCCAGCAGCCAAGACTGGGGGGGGCACACAGATACGCAGTATTTT. The V call is TRBV3-1 (or the pseudogene TRBV3-2), the J call TRBJ2-3; D possibly corresponds to TRBD2 (7 bases). The CDR3 covers 16 residues. Per the germline V gene, CDR1 is LGHDT and CDR2 is YNNKEL (reference sequence). The ends were cut back, 0 bases at V and 2 bases at J, with 12 bases in the middle.

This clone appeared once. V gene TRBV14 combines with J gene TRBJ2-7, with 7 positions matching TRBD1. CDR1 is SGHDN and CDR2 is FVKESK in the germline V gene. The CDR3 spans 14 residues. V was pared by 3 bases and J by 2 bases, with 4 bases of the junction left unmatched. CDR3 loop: CASSQHRGPYEQYF. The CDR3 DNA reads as TGTGCCAGCAGCCAGCACAGGGGTCCCTACGAGCAGTACTTC.

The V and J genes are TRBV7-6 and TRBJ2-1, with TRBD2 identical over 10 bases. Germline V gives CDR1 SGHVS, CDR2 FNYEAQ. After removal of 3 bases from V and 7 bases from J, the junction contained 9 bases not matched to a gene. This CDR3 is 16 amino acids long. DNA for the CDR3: TGTGCCAGCAGCTTGGAGGCGAGCGGGGGGGGGAATGAGCAGTTCTTC. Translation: CASSLEASGGGNEQFF.

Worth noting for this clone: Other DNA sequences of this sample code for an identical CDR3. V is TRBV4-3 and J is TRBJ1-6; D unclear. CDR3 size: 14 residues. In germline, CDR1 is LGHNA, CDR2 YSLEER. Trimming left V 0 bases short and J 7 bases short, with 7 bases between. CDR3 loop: CASSQDLRNSPLHF. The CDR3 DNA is TGCGCCAGCAGCCAAGATCTCCGGAATTCACCCCTCCACTTT.

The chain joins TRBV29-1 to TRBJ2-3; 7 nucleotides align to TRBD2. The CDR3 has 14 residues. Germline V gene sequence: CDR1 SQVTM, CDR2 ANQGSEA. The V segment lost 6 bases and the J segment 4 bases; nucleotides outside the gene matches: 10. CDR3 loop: CSVPAAGDADTQYF. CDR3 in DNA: TGCAGCGTCCCGGCGGCGGGGGACGCAGATACGCAGTATTTT.

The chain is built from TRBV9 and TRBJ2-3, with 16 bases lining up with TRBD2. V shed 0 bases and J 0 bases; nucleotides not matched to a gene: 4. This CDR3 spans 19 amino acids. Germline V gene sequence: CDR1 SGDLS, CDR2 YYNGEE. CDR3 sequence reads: CASSVATGLAGGSTDTQYF. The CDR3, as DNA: TGTGCCAGCAGCGTAGCTACGGGACTAGCGGGGGGGAGCACAGATACGCAGTATTTT.

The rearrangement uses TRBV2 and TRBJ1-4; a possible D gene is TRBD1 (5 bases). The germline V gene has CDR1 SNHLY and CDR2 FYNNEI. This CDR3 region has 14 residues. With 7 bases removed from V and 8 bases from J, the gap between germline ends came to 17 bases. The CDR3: CASNGKSGSEKLFF. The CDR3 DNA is TGTGCCAGCAATGGGAAGTCAGGGTCCGAAAAACTGTTTTTT.

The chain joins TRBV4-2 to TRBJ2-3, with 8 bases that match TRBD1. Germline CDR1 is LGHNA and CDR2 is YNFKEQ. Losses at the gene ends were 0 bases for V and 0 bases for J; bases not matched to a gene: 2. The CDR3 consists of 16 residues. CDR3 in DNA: TGTGCCAGCAGCCAAGATAGGGACAGGAGCACAGATACGCAGTATTTT. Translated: CASSQDRDRSTDTQYF.

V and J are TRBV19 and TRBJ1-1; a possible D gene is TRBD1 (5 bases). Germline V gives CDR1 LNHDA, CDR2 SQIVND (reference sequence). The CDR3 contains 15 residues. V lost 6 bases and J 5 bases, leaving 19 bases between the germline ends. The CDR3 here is CASRHTEGRMTEAFF. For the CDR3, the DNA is TGTGCCAGTAGACACACGGAGGGGCGGATGACTGAAGCTTTCTTT.